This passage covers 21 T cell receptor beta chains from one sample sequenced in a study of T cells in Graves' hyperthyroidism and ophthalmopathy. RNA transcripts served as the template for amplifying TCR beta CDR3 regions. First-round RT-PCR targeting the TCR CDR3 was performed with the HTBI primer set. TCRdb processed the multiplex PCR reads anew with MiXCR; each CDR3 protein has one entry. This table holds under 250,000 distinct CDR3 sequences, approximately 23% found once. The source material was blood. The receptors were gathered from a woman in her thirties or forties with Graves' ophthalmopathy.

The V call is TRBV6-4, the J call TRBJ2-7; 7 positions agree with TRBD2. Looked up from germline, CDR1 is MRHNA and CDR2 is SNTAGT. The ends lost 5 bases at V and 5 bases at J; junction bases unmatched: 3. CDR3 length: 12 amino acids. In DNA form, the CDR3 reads TGTGCCAGCAGTCGCAGCGGGGACGAGCAGTACTTC. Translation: CASSRSGDEQYF.

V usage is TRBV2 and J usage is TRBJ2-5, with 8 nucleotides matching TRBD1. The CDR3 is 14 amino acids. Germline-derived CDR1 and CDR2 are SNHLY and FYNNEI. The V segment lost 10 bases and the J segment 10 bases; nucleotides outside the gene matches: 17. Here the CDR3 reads CATDRQGMGTDQYF. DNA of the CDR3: TGTGCCACCGACCGACAGGGGATGGGTACGGACCAGTACTTC.

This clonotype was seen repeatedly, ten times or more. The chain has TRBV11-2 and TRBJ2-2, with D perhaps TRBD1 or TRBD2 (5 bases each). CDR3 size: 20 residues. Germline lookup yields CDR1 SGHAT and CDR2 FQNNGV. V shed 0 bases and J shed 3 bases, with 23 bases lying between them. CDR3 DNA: TGTGCCAGCAGCTTAGAGTTTTTCGGGGCCCAAACTGTCGACACCGGGGAGCTGTTTTTT. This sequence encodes CASSLEFFGAQTVDTGELFF.

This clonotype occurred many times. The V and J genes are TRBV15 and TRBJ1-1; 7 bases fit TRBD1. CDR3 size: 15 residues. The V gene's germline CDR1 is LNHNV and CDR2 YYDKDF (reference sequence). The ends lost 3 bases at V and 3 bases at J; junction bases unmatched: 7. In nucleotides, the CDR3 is TGTGCCACCAGCAGGAAAGACAGGGTGGACACTGAAGCTTTCTTT. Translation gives CATSRKDRVDTEAFF.

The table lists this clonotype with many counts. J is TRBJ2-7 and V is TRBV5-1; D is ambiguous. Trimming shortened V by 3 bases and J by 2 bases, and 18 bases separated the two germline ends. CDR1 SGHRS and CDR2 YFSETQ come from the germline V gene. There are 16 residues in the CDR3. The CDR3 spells CASSSGYGGEPYEQYF. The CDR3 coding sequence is TGCGCCAGCAGCTCTGGGTACGGCGGCGAGCCCTACGAGCAGTACTTC. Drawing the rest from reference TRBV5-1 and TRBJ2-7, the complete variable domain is KAGVTQTPRYLIKTRGQQVTLSCSPISGHRSVSWYQQTPGQGLQFLFEYFSETQRNKGNFPGRFSGRQFSNSRSEMNVSTLELGDSALYLCASSSGYGGEPYEQYFGPGTRLTVT.

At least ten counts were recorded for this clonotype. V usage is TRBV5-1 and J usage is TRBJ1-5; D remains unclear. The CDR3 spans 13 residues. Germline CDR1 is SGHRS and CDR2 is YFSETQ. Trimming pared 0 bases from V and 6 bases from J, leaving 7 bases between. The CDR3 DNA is TGCGCCAGCAGCTTGGAATGGGGTCAGCCCCAGCATTTT. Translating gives CASSLEWGQPQHF. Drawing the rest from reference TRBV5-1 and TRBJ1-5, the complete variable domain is KAGVTQTPRYLIKTRGQQVTLSCSPISGHRSVSWYQQTPGQGLQFLFEYFSETQRNKGNFPGRFSGRQFSNSRSEMNVSTLELGDSALYLCASSLEWGQPQHFGDGTRLSIL.

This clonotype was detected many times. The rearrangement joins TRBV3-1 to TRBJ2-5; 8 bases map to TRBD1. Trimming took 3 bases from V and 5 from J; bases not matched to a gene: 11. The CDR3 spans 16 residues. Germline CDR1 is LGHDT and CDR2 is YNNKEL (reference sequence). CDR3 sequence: CASSHGRGRVRETQYF. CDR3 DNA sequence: TGTGCCAGCAGCCACGGCAGGGGGCGGGTTCGGGAGACCCAGTACTTC.

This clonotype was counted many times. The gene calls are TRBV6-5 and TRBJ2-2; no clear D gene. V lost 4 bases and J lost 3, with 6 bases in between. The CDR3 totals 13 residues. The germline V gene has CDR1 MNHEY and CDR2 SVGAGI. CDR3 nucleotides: TGTGCCAGCAGTTTAAGTGACACCGGGGAGCTGTTTTTT. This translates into CASSLSDTGELFF.

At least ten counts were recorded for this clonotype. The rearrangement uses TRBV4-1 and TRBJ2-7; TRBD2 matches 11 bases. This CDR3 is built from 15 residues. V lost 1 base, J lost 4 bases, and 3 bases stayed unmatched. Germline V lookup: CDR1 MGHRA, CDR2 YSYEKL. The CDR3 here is CASSQATSGTYEQYF. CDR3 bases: TGCGCCAGCAGCCAAGCGACTAGCGGGACTTACGAGCAGTACTTC.

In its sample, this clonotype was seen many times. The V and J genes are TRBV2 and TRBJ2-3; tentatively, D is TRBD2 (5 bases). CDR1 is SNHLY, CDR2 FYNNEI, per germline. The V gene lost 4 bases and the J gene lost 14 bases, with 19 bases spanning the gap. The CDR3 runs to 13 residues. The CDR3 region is CASSGKQPASGYF. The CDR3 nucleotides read TGTGCCAGCAGTGGGAAGCAGCCCGCCAGCGGGTATTTT.

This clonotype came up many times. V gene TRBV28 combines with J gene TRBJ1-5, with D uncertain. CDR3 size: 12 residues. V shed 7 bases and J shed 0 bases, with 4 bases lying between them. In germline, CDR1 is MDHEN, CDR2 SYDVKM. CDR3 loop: CASTSSNQPQHF. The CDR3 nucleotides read TGTGCCAGCACCAGTAGCAATCAGCCCCAGCATTTT.

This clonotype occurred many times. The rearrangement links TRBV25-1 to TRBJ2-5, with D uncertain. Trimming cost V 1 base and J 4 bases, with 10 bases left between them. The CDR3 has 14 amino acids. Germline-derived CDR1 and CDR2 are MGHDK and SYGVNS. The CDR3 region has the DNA TGTGCCAGCAGTGAATCGTACAATTCAGAGACCCAGTACTTC. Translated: CASSESYNSETQYF.

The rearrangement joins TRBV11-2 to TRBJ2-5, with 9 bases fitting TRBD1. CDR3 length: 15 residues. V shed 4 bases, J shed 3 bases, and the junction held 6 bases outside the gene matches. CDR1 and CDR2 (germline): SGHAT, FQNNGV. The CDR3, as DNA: TGTGCCAGCAGCTCCTCCGGGACAGGGAAAGAGACCCAGTACTTC. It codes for CASSSSGTGKETQYF.

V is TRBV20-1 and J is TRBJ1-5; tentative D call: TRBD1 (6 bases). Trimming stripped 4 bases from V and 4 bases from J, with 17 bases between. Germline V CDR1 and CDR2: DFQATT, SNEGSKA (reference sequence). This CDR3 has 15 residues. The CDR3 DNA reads TGCAGTGCTAAAACGGACAGCCAAGCTAATCAGCCCCAGCATTTT. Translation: CSAKTDSQANQPQHF.

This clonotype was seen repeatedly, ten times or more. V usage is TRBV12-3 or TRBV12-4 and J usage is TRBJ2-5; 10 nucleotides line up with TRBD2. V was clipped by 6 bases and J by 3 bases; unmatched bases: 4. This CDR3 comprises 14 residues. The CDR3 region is CASSHGLAEETQYF. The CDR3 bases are TGTGCCAGCAGCCACGGACTAGCGGAAGAGACCCAGTACTTC.

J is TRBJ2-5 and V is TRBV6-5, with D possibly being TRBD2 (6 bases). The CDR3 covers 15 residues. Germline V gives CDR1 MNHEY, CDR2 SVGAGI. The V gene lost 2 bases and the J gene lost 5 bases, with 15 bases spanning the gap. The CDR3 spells CASSYAGREAETQYF. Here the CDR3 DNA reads TGTGCCAGCAGTTACGCCGGGAGAGAGGCGGAGACCCAGTACTTC.

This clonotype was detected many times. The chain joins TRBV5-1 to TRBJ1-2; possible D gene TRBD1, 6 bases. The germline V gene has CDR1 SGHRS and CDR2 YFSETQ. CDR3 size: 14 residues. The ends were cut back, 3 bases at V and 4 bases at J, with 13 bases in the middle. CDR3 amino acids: CASSYPGELYGYTF. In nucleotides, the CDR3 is TGCGCCAGCAGCTATCCAGGGGAGCTCTATGGCTACACCTTC.

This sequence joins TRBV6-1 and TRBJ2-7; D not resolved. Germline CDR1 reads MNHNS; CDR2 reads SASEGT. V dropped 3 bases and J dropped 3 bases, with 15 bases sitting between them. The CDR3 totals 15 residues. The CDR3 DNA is TGTGCCAGCAGTGAGGTAGGACGGTCCATCTACGAGCAGTACTTC. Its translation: CASSEVGRSIYEQYF.

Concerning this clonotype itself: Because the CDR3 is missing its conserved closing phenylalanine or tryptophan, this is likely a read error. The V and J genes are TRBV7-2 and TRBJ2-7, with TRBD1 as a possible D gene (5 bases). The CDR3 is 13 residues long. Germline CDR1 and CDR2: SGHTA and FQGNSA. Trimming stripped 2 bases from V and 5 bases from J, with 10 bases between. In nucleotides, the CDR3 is TGTGCCAGCAGCTTACGTCAGGGCCACGAGCAGTACCTC. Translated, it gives CASSLRQGHEQYL.

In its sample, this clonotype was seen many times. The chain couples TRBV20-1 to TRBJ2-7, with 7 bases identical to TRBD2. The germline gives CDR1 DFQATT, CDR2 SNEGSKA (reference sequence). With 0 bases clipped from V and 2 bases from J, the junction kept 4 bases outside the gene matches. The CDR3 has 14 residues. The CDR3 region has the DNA TGCAGTGCTAGAGATCTAGCGGAAACCTACGAGCAGTACTTC. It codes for CSARDLAETYEQYF.

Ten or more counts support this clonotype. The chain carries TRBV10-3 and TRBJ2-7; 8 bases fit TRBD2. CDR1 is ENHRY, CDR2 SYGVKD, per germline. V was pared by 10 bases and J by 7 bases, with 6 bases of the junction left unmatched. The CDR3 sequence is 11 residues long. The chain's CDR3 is CATGRAEEQYF. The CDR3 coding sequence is TGTGCCACCGGGAGGGCCGAGGAGCAGTACTTC.